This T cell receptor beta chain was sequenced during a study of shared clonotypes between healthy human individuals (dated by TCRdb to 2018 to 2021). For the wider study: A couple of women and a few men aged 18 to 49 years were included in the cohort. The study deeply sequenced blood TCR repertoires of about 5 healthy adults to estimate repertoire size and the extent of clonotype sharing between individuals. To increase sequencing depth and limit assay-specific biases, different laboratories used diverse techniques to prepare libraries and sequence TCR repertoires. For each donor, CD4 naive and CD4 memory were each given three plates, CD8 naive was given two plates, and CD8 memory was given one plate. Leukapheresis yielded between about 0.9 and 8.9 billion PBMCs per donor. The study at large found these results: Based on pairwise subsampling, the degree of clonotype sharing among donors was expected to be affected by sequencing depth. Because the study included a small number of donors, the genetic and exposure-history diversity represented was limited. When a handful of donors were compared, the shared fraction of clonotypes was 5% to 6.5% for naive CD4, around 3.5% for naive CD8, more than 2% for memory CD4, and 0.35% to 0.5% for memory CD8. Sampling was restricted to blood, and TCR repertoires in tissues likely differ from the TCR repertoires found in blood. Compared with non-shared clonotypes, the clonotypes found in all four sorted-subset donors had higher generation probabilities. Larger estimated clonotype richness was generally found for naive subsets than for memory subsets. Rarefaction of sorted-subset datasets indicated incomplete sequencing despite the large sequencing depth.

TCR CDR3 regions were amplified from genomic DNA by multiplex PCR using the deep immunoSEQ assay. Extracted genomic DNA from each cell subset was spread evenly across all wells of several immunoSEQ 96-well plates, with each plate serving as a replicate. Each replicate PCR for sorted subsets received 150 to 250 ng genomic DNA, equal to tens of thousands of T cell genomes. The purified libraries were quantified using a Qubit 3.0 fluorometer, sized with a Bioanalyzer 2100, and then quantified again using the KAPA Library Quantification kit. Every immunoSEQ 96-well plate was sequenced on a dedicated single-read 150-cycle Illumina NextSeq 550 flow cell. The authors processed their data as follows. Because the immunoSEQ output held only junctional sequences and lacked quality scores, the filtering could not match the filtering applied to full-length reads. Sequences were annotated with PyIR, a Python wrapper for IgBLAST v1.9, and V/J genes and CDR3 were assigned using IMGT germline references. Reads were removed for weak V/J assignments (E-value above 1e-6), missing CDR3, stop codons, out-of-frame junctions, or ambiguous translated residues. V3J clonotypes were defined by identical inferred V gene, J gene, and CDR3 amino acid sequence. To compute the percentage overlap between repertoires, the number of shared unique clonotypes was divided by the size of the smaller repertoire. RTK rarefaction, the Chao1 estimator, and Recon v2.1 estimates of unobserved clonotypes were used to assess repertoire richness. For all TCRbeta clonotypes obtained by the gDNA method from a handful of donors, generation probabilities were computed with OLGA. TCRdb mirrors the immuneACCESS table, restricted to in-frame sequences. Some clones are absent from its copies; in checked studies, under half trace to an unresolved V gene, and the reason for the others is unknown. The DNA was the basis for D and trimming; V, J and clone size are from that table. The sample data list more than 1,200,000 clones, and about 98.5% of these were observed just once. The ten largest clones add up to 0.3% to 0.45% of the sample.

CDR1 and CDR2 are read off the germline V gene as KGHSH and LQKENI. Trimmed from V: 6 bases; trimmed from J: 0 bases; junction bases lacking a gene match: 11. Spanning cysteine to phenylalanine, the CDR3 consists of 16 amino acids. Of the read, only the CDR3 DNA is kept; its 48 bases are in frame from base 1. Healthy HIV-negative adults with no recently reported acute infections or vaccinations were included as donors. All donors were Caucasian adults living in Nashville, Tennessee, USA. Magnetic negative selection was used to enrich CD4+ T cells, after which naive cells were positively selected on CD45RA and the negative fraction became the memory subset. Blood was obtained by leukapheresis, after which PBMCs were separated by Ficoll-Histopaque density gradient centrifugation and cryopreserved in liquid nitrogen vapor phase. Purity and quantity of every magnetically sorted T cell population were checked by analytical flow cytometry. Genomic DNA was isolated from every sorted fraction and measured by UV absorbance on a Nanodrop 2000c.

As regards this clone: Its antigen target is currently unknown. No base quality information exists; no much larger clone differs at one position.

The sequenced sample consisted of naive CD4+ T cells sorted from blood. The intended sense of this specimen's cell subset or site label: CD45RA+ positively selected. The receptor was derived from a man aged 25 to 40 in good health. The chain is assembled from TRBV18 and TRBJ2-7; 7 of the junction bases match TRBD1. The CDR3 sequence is CASSHSGGGSSYEQYF. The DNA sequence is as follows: TGTGCCAGCTCGCACTCAGGGGGTGGAAGCTCCTACGAGCAGTACTTC.